Detailed here is one TCR beta chain. Its antigen is undetermined. The data were taken from a study of PD-1 blockade in classical Hodgkin lymphoma. Notes on the study in general: Healthy donors reportedly exceeded newly diagnosed patients in baseline TCR diversity.

The method was immunoSEQ multiplex PCR; TCRdb's version includes in-frame clones alone and lacks a portion of them. The sample carries more than 15,000 clones, approximately 90% recorded once. The time point is: newly diagnosed, previously untreated cHL patient sample. Magnetic negative selection served to purify CD4+ T cells out of PBMCs that had been thawed. The study compared against PBMCs from newly diagnosed, untreated classical Hodgkin lymphoma. V was pared by 1 base and J by 6 bases, with 7 bases of the junction left unmatched. CDR3 length: 17 residues. Germline V gene data show CDR1 as SGHNT and CDR2 as YYREEE (reference sequence).

Source material: CD4+ T cells from blood. This TCR was sampled from a human donor with classical Hodgkin lymphoma. The chain employs TRBV5-4 and TRBJ2-2, with 12 bases aligning to TRBD1. CDR3 sequence reads: CASSLPGQGATAGELFF. The CDR3 DNA is TGTGCCAGCAGCTTGCCGGGACAGGGGGCTACGGCCGGGGAGCTGTTTTTT.